This T cell receptor beta chain originates from a study of blood T cell repertoires in COVID-19. Study summary: Samples came from the United States, Italy and Spain, spanning acute and convalescent COVID-19. T cells, B-cell-depleted T cells, or PBMCs provided the cDNA or gDNA that served as material.

This CDR3 contains 16 residues. This clone was picked up one time. Original handling: Reference gene primer amplification gave estimated nucleated cell counts. Assay used: immunoSEQ multiplex PCR; TCRdb lists only in-frame clones, some missing. V and J calls and clone size are given by that table; D and trimming were obtained from the DNA. The sample shows about 160,000 clones, approximately 86% of them seen only once. This receptor was identified in an elderly woman with active or convalescent COVID-19. Sequencing was done on a sample of peripheral blood. The V call is TRBV21-1, the J call TRBJ2-3; the table's D call TRBD2 went unverified against the DNA. TRBV21-1 is flagged as a pseudogene. This CDR3 is CASSCRLAGSTDTQYF. DNA for the CDR3: TGTGCCAGCAGCTGCCGACTAGCGGGTAGCACAGATACGCAGTATTTT.